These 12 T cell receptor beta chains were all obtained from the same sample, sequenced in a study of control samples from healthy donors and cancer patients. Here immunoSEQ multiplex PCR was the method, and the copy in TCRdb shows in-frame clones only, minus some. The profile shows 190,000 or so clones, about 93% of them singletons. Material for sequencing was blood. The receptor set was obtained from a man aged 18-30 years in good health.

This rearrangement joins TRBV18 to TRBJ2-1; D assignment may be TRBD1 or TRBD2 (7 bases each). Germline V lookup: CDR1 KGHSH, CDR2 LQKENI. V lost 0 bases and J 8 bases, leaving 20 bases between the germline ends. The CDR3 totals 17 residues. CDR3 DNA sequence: TGTGCCAGCTCACCACCGCGAGGGGGGGCCAGGGGGGATGAGCAGTTCTTC. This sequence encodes CASSPPRGGARGDEQFF.

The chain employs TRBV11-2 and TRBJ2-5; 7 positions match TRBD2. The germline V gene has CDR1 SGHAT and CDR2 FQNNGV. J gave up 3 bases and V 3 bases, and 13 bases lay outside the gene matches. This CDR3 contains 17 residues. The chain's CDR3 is CASSFPISLRGEETQYF. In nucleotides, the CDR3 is TGTGCCAGCAGCTTTCCCATTAGCCTACGGGGGGAAGAGACCCAGTACTTC.

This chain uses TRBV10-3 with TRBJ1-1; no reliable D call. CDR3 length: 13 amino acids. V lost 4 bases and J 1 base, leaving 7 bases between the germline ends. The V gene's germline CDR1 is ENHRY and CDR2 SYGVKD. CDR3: CAISGWKNTEAFF. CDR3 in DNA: TGTGCCATCAGTGGTTGGAAGAACACTGAAGCTTTCTTT.

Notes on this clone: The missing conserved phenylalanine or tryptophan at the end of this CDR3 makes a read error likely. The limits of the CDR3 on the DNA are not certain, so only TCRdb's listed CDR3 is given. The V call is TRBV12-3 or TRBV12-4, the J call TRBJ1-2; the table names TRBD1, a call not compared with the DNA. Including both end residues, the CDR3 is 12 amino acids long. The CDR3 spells CASSLGQAIIPS.

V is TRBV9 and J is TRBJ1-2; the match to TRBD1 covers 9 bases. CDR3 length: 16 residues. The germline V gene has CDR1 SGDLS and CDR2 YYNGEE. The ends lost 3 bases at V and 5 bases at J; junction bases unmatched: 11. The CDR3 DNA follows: TGTGCCAGCAGCGCGGCCCCGGGACAGGGCGAATATGGCTACACCTTC. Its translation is CASSAAPGQGEYGYTF.

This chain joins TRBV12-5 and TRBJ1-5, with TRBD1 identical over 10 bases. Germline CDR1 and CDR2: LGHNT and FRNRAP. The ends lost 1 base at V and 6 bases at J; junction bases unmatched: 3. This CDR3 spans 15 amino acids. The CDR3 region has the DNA TGTGCTAGTGGTTTGGGACAGGGGGCTTTTCAGCCCCAGCATTTT. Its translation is CASGLGQGAFQPQHF.

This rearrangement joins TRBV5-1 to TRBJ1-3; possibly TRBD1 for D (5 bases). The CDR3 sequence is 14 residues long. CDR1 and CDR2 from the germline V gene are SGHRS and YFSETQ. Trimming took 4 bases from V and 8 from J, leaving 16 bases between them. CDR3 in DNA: TGCGCCAGCAGCCTCGGGACGGCCGAGGACACCATATATTTT. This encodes CASSLGTAEDTIYF.

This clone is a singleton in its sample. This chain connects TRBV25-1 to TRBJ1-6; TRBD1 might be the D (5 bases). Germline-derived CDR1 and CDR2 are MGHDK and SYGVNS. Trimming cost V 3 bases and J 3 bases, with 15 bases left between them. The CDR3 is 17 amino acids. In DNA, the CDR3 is TGTGCCAGCAGTGACCCCCTTTTGGGGGGCTATAATTCACCCCTCCACTTT. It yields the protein CASSDPLLGGYNSPLHF.

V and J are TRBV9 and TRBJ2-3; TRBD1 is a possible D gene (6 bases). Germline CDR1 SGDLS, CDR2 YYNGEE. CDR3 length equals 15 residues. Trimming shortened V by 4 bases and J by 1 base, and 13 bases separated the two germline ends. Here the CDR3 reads CASSLRDTGTDTQYF. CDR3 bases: TGTGCCAGCAGCCTCCGGGACACCGGCACAGATACGCAGTATTTT.

The CDR3 coding sequence is TGTGCCAGCAGTGAGGGTATATTAGCTAACTATGGCTACACCTTC. The encoded protein is CASSEGILANYGYTF. The chain has TRBV6-1 and TRBJ1-2; D gene unclear. The CDR3 is 15 amino acids. Trimming stripped 3 bases from V and 0 bases from J, with 11 bases between. In germline, CDR1 is MNHNS, CDR2 SASEGT.

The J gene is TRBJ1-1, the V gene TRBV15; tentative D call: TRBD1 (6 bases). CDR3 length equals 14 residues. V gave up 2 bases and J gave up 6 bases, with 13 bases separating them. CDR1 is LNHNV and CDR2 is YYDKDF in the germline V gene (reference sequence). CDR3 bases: TGTGCCACCAGCAGACAGCAGGGGACGGCTGAAGCTTTCTTT. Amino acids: CATSRQQGTAEAFF.

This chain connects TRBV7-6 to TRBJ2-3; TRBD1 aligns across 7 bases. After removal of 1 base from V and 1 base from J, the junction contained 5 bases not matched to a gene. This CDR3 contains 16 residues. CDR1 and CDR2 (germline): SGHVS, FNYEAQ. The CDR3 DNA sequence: TGTGCCAGCAGCTTAGACGTTGGACAGGGCACAGATACGCAGTATTTT. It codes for CASSLDVGQGTDTQYF.